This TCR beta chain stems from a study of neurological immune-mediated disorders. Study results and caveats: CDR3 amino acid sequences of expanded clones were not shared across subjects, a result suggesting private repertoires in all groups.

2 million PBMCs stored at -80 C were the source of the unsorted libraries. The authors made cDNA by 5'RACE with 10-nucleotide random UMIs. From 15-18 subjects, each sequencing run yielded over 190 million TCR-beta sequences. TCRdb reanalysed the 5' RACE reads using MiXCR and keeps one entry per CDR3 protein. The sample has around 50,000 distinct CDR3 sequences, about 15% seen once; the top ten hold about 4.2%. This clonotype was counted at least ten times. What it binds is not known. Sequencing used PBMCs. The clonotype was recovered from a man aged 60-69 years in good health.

In nucleotides, the CDR3 is TGTGCCAGCAGCCCTACTGGACAGGGGCCCACTGAAGCTTTCTTT. Protein sequence: CASSPTGQGPTEAFF. The rearrangement uses TRBV2 and TRBJ1-1, with 9 bases identical to TRBD1. The CDR3 has 15 residues. V shed 6 bases, J shed 4 bases, and the junction held 9 bases outside the gene matches. Germline lookup yields CDR1 SNHLY and CDR2 FYNNEI.